The 10 T cell receptor beta chains presented below share a single source sample, sequenced in a study of T cell responses to AZD1222 COVID-19 vaccine. Produced via immunoSEQ multiplex PCR; TCRdb's table is partial and in-frame only. In the table there are 110,000 to 150,000 clones, about 93% of which are singletons. The sample was peripheral blood, taken on day 0 of AZD1222 vaccination. The receptor set was obtained from an adult in good health.

The chain is built from TRBV19 and TRBJ2-1; 9 bases align to TRBD2. The V gene end was trimmed by 4 bases and the J gene end by 8 bases; junction bases not matched to a gene: 3. The germline gives CDR1 LNHDA, CDR2 SQIVND (reference sequence). The CDR3 consists of 13 residues. In DNA, the CDR3 is TGTGCCAGTAGTAGCGGGAGGGGGGATGAGCAGTTCTTC. Translation gives CASSSGRGDEQFF.

The chain is built from TRBV5-6 and TRBJ2-3; D is possibly TRBD1 or TRBD2 (5 bases each). Between the trimmed V and J ends, which lost 4 bases and 4 bases, there was a span of 16 bases. CDR3 size: 15 residues. Germline V gene sequence: CDR1 SGHDT, CDR2 YYEEEE. In DNA, the CDR3 is TGTGCCAGCAGCCCGAAAGGGACGCACGCAGATACGCAGTATTTT. This sequence encodes CASSPKGTHADTQYF.

The CDR3 DNA sequence: TGTGCCAGCACCCAGGGGTCGAGCTCCTACAATGAGCAGTTCTTC. It translates to CASTQGSSSYNEQFF. The chain employs TRBV6-5 and TRBJ2-1; TRBD1 might be the D (6 bases). The V gene's germline CDR1 is MNHEY and CDR2 SVGAGI. CDR3 size: 15 residues. V lost 7 bases to trimming and J lost 0 bases, with 13 bases between them.

V usage is TRBV27 and J usage is TRBJ1-4; no definite D call. Looked up from germline, CDR1 is MNHEY and CDR2 is SMNVEV (reference sequence). The CDR3 is 15 residues long. The V end lost 7 bases, the J end lost 6 bases, and 18 bases lay between the germline ends. The CDR3 bases are TGTGCCAGCACCTTAAGAGGGTTCGGTCATGAAAAACTGTTTTTT. Translated: CASTLRGFGHEKLFF.

In its sample, this clone was seen once. The V and J genes are TRBV7-6 and TRBJ1-1, with D possibly TRBD1 on 5 matching bases. CDR1 and CDR2 (germline): SGHVS, FNYEAQ. Deletions cut 5 bases from V and 1 base from J, with 14 bases between. This CDR3 region has 15 residues. The CDR3 DNA reads TGTGCCAGCAGCCCGACCGGGACGGGGAACACTGAAGCTTTCTTT. It specifies CASSPTGTGNTEAFF.

This chain uses TRBV20-1 with TRBJ1-2; maybe TRBD1 (5 bases). The germline V gene encodes CDR1 DFQATT and CDR2 SNEGSKA (reference sequence). V gave up 6 bases and J gave up 4 bases, with 9 bases separating them. The CDR3 sequence is 11 residues long. Written as DNA, the CDR3 is TGCAGTGCCCGAGGGGTCTATGGCTACACCTTC. It translates to CSARGVYGYTF.

CDR3: CASGPDTLKNIQYF. The CDR3 DNA follows: TGTGCTAGTGGTCCAGACACACTCAAAAACATTCAGTACTTC. J is TRBJ2-4 and V is TRBV12-5; no definite D call. The V end was cut by 5 bases, the J end by 3 bases, with 11 bases between. This CDR3 comprises 14 residues. From germline, CDR1 is LGHNT and CDR2 FRNRAP.

This chain uses TRBV2 with TRBJ2-7; 7 bases line up with TRBD2. In germline, CDR1 is SNHLY, CDR2 FYNNEI. With 8 bases clipped from V and 1 base from J, the junction kept 2 bases outside the gene matches. There are 12 residues in the CDR3. DNA for the CDR3: TGTGCCAGCGGGACTAATTCCTACGAGCAGTACTTC. Translating gives CASGTNSYEQYF.

This rearrangement joins TRBV3-1 (or the pseudogene TRBV3-2) to TRBJ2-5; 8 bases align to TRBD2. CDR3 length: 15 amino acids. The V gene's germline CDR1 is LGHDT and CDR2 YNNKEL (reference sequence). J gave up 5 bases and V 0 bases, and 5 bases lay outside the gene matches. In DNA, the CDR3 is TGTGCCAGCAGCCAAGACTGGACTAGCCTGGAGACCCAGTACTTC. The encoded protein is CASSQDWTSLETQYF.

The chain recombines TRBV5-8 with TRBJ2-3; no clear D. CDR3 length: 15 residues. Germline V lookup: CDR1 SGHTS, CDR2 YDEGEE. With 0 bases removed from V and 2 bases from J, the gap between germline ends came to 10 bases. CDR3 nucleotide sequence: TGTGCCAGCAGCTTGGGCGCCTCGGTCACAGATACGCAGTATTTT. It yields the protein CASSLGASVTDTQYF.